The subject of this entry is one TCR beta chain. The source of the sample is a study of response to subunit inactivated influenza vaccine. Trimming at V came to 5 bases and at J to 13 bases, leaving 12 bases not matched to a gene. This CDR3 is built from 13 residues. TCRdb itself ran the RT-PCR reads through MiXCR, one entry per CDR3 protein. The sample has about 540,000 distinct CDR3 sequences, under 30% seen once. Separately, the same data were catalogued under a study of T cells expressing NK-cell markers. That investigation notes: UMIs accompanied the 5'RACE template switching by which TCR beta cDNA was made. In several experiments, sorting was restricted to alpha-beta TCR T cells by an anti-gamma-delta TCR antibody. The share of CD8+ T cells held by dominant NKG2C+ clonotypes was about 1.0-7.5% in about six donors.

Sequencing was performed on CD4+ T cells sorted from PBMCs, taken 12 days after vaccination. The source of this sequence is a man aged 50 to 59 who received an inactivated influenza vaccine. The chain is built from TRBV12-3 or TRBV12-4 and TRBJ2-3, with TRBD1 matching over 7 bases. The CDR3 DNA is TGTGCCAGCAGTGGACCTGGTCGACAGGGAGAGTATTTT. Its translation: CASSGPGRQGEYF.